This passage covers 20 T cell receptor beta chains from one sample sequenced in a study of blood T cell repertoires in COVID-19. This table comes from immunoSEQ multiplex PCR, and its TCRdb copy is limited to in-frame clones, with some not included. The profile shows approximately 110,000 clones, around 85% of them singletons. The sample taken for sequencing was peripheral blood. The receptors were gathered from a human donor in a cohort sampled during active COVID-19.

The chain combines TRBV19 with TRBJ2-1; TRBD2 agrees at 7 bases. Germline V gene lookup returns CDR1 LNHDA and CDR2 SQIVND (reference sequence). V shed 3 bases, J shed 7 bases, and the junction held 9 bases outside the gene matches. This CDR3 is built from 15 residues. CDR3 amino acids: CASSIPGWGGNEQFF. The DNA of the CDR3 is TGTGCCAGTAGTATCCCCGGGTGGGGGGGAAATGAGCAGTTCTTC.

The chain employs TRBV5-1 and TRBJ2-1; 7 bases agree with TRBD2. With 7 bases clipped from V and 4 bases from J, the junction kept 5 bases outside the gene matches. This CDR3 has 13 residues. Germline CDR1 reads SGHRS; CDR2 reads YFSETQ. CDR3 region: CASSSGGYNEQFF. CDR3 sequence (DNA): TGCGCCAGCTCTTCGGGGGGTTACAATGAGCAGTTCTTC.

This clone came up once. The chain joins TRBV4-3 to TRBJ2-1, with TRBD2 identical over 11 bases. V shed 11 bases, J shed 7 bases, and the junction held 16 bases outside the gene matches. The CDR3 loop spans 16 amino acids. Germline lookup yields CDR1 LGHNA and CDR2 YSLEER. CDR3 bases: TGCGCCCCCAGCCAAGATAGCGGGGGGGCGGGGAATGAGCAGTTCTTC. Protein: CAPSQDSGGAGNEQFF.

J is TRBJ2-7 and V is TRBV6-6; D is possibly TRBD2 (6 bases). The CDR3 loop spans 14 amino acids. The V gene's germline CDR1 is MNHNY and CDR2 SVGAGI (reference sequence). Between the trimmed V and J ends, which lost 11 bases and 5 bases, there was a span of 22 bases. CDR3 coding DNA: TGTGCCGGATCCCTATCGGGAGACGGCGACGAGCAGTACTTC. It yields the protein CAGSLSGDGDEQYF.

The chain joins TRBV7-9 to TRBJ2-1; 10 nucleotides line up with TRBD1. Germline V CDR1 and CDR2: SEHNR, FQNEAQ (reference sequence). V was clipped by 5 bases and J by 8 bases; unmatched bases: 9. This CDR3 has 15 residues. The CDR3 sequence is CASSGSGTGVDEQFF. The CDR3 nucleotides are TGTGCCAGCAGCGGATCCGGGACAGGGGTCGATGAGCAGTTCTTC.

A few counts support this clone. This chain links TRBV7-6 with TRBJ1-2; TRBD1 aligns across 7 bases. J gave up 5 bases and V 5 bases, and 5 bases lay outside the gene matches. The CDR3 extends over 13 amino acids. In germline, CDR1 is SGHVS, CDR2 FNYEAQ. CDR3 protein: CASSKTGVYGYTF. As DNA, the CDR3 is TGTGCCAGCAGCAAAACAGGGGTTTATGGCTACACCTTC.

V is TRBV5-5 and J is TRBJ1-3; TRBD1 matches 7 bases. The J segment lost 2 bases and the V segment lost 0 bases, leaving 2 bases of the junction unmatched. The CDR3 sequence is 15 residues long. The V gene's germline CDR1 is SGHKS and CDR2 YYEKEE (reference sequence). This chain's CDR3 is CASSLAQGAGNTIYF. The CDR3, as DNA: TGTGCCAGCAGCTTGGCTCAGGGGGCTGGAAACACCATATATTTT.

The genes are TRBV4-3 and TRBJ2-3; 14 bases agree with TRBD2. The V segment lost 4 bases and the J segment 4 bases; nucleotides outside the gene matches: 4. The CDR3 extends over 16 amino acids. From germline, CDR1 is LGHNA and CDR2 YSLEER. In DNA form, the CDR3 reads TGCGCCAGCAGCCGTACGACTAGCGGGGGGGCAGATACGCAGTATTTT. Encoded protein: CASSRTTSGGADTQYF.

The genes are TRBV6-5 and TRBJ1-5, with 9 bases that match TRBD1. Germline V gene data show CDR1 as MNHEY and CDR2 as SVGAGI. J lost 6 bases, V lost 0 bases, and 6 bases had no gene match. The CDR3 is 16 residues long. The CDR3, as DNA: TGTGCCAGCAGTTACTCGTATTTGGACAGGGGTCAGCCCCAGCATTTT. Encoded protein: CASSYSYLDRGQPQHF.

The rearrangement joins TRBV6-2 or TRBV6-3 to TRBJ1-6; D is possibly TRBD1 (5 bases). The CDR3 totals 15 residues. V was clipped by 5 bases and J by 5 bases, with 13 bases between them. Germline V lookup: CDR1 MNHEY, CDR2 SVGEGT. CDR3 nucleotides: TGTGCCAGCAGTCCGTTGGAGGGACATAATTCACCCCTCCACTTT. It yields the protein CASSPLEGHNSPLHF.

V gene TRBV12-3 or TRBV12-4 combines with J gene TRBJ1-1, with D unresolved. This CDR3 spans 13 amino acids. V was clipped by 1 base and J by 1 base, with 4 bases between them. CDR3 DNA: TGTGCCAGCAGTTTAGTTAGGAACACTGAAGCTTTCTTT. This translates into CASSLVRNTEAFF.

The rearrangement links TRBV9 to TRBJ2-2; 8 bases match TRBD1. In germline, CDR1 is SGDLS, CDR2 YYNGEE. This CDR3 comprises 17 residues. V was pared by 0 bases and J by 1 base, with 5 bases of the junction left unmatched. CDR3 protein: CASSVVTGAQNTGELFF. The CDR3 DNA is TGTGCCAGCAGCGTAGTGACAGGGGCCCAGAACACCGGGGAGCTGTTTTTT.

The chain combines TRBV6-5 with TRBJ2-1; TRBD2 is a possible D gene (5 bases). Trimming took off 7 bases at V and 7 bases at J, with 14 bases between the two ends. Germline V lookup: CDR1 MNHEY, CDR2 SVGAGI. This CDR3 has 13 amino acids. The CDR3: CASTSQTKNEQFF. Here the CDR3 DNA reads TGTGCCAGCACCTCCCAGACTAAGAATGAGCAGTTCTTC.

V usage is TRBV15 and J usage is TRBJ2-1; 8 nucleotides line up with TRBD1. Germline lookup yields CDR1 LNHNV and CDR2 YYDKDF (reference sequence). This CDR3 has 19 residues. The J segment lost 0 bases and the V segment lost 3 bases, leaving 13 bases of the junction unmatched. The CDR3 DNA follows: TGTGCCACCAGCAGTGACAGGGGCCAACTATTTAGCTCCTACAATGAGCAGTTCTTC. This encodes CATSSDRGQLFSSYNEQFF. The whole variable domain, filled in from reference TRBV15 and TRBJ2-1, reads DAMVIQNPRYQVTQFGKPVTLSCSQTLNHNVMYWYQQKSSQAPKLLFHYYDKDFNNEADTPDNFQSRRPNTSFCFLDIRSPGLGDTAMYLCATSSDRGQLFSSYNEQFFGPGTRLTVL.

V is TRBV19 and J is TRBJ1-5, with D tentatively TRBD1 (6 bases). The CDR3 has 14 amino acids. Trimming left V 5 bases short and J 3 bases short, with 11 bases between. Germline V CDR1 and CDR2: LNHDA, SQIVND (reference sequence). The CDR3 bases are TGTGCCAGTAGTCTCGACAGGAACAATCAGCCCCAGCATTTT. Protein product: CASSLDRNNQPQHF.

The chain joins TRBV18 to TRBJ1-2, with D maybe TRBD1 (5 bases). CDR3 length equals 13 residues. Trimming took 0 bases from V and 8 from J, leaving 10 bases between them. Germline CDR1 reads KGHSH; CDR2 reads LQKENI. CDR3 region: CASSPPRDGGYTF. DNA for the CDR3: TGTGCCAGCTCACCACCCAGGGATGGGGGCTACACCTTC. The variable domain in full, with the rest retrieved from reference TRBV18 and TRBJ1-2, is NAGVMQNPRHLVRRRGQEARLRCSPMKGHSHVYWYRQLPEEGLKFMVYLQKENIIDESGMPKERFSAEFPKEGPSILRIQQVVRGDSAAYFCASSPPRDGGYTFGSGTRLTVV.

The chain recombines TRBV6-2 or TRBV6-3 with TRBJ2-2, with D tentatively TRBD2 (6 bases). The V gene's germline CDR1 is MNHEY and CDR2 SVGEGT. The CDR3 has 13 residues. The V end lost 5 bases, the J end lost 5 bases, and 9 bases lay between the germline ends. The CDR3 DNA follows: TGTGCCAGCAGTCAGGGACTGACCGGGGAGCTGTTTTTT. Residues: CASSQGLTGELFF.

The chain employs TRBV29-1 and TRBJ1-1, with 8 nucleotides matching TRBD1. CDR3 length equals 12 residues. Trimming took 7 bases from V and 4 from J; bases not matched to a gene: 5. The germline V gene has CDR1 SQVTM and CDR2 ANQGSEA. The CDR3 coding sequence is TGCAGCGCTGGACAGGGCGGCACTGAAGCTTTCTTT. Translation gives CSAGQGGTEAFF.

The chain links TRBV18 to TRBJ1-5; D not certain. The CDR3 consists of 14 residues. The germline V gene has CDR1 KGHSH and CDR2 LQKENI. V lost 3 bases and J 3 bases, leaving 9 bases between the germline ends. CDR3: CASSPGQDNQPQHF. The DNA of the CDR3 is TGTGCCAGCTCACCGGGTCAGGACAATCAGCCCCAGCATTTT.

V is TRBV7-9 and J is TRBJ1-3, with TRBD1 identical over 7 bases. The CDR3 runs 16 residues. V was clipped by 3 bases and J by 2 bases; unmatched bases: 7. In germline, CDR1 is SEHNR, CDR2 FQNEAQ (reference sequence). The CDR3 DNA sequence: TGTGCCAGCAGCTTCGGCGACAGGGCGGCTGGAAACACCATATATTTT. Amino acids: CASSFGDRAAGNTIYF.